Listed here are 15 T cell receptor beta chains from one sample, sequenced in a study of blood T cell repertoires in COVID-19. Produced via immunoSEQ multiplex PCR; TCRdb's table is partial and in-frame only. The table shows a few hundred thousand clones, with almost 85% occurring only once. Input material: peripheral blood. These receptor sequences come from a human donor in a cohort sampled during active COVID-19.

This clone has just a few counts. Sequence at one end of the junction differs from germline and may be a read error. The CDR3 region has the DNA TGTGCCAGCAGTGAAGCGAGTCCCGGGACAGGGGGCCCTTTC. Its translation is CASSEASPGTGGPF. The V gene is TRBV2, the J gene TRBJ2-7, with 12 bases that match TRBD1. Per germline, CDR1 SNHLY and CDR2 FYNNEI. This CDR3 contains 14 residues. Combining the CDR3 with reference TRBV2 and TRBJ2-7 gives the whole variable domain EPEVTQTPSHQVTQMGQEVILRCVPISNHLYFYWYRQILGQKVEFLVSFYNNEISEKSEIFDDQFSVERPDGSNFTLKIRSTKLEDSAMYFCASSEASPGTGGPFGPGTRLTVT.

The rearrangement links TRBV3-1 (or the pseudogene TRBV3-2) to TRBJ2-7, with a tentative D call TRBD2 (5 bases). V lost 3 bases, J lost 7 bases, and 16 bases lay in between. This CDR3 is built from 14 residues. Germline V CDR1 and CDR2: LGHDT, YNNKEL (reference sequence). The CDR3 DNA follows: TGTGCCAGCAGCCAGCCGGGGAACCCAAAGGAGCAGTACTTC. It translates to CASSQPGNPKEQYF.

The V and J genes are TRBV3-1 (or the pseudogene TRBV3-2) and TRBJ1-5; D not certain. This CDR3 comprises 14 residues. Trimming took 4 bases from V and 7 from J, leaving 14 bases between them. The germline CDR1 and CDR2 sequences are LGHDT and YNNKEL (reference sequence). The CDR3 DNA sequence: TGTGCCAGCAGCCCGGAGGGAGCCGGGCAGCCCCAGCATTTT. Its protein product is CASSPEGAGQPQHF.

J is TRBJ2-1 and V is TRBV5-5; possible D gene TRBD2, 5 bases. Germline-derived CDR1 and CDR2 are SGHKS and YYEKEE (reference sequence). The V end lost 6 bases, the J end lost 4 bases, and 20 bases lay between the germline ends. The CDR3 is made up of 16 amino acids. CDR3 amino acids: CASTHVTSSLYNEQFF. The DNA for the CDR3 is TGTGCCAGCACCCACGTCACTAGTTCTCTATACAATGAGCAGTTCTTC.

V gene TRBV6-5 combines with J gene TRBJ1-4; D possibly corresponds to TRBD1 (5 bases). The V end was cut by 6 bases, the J end by 0 bases, with 11 bases between. CDR1 is MNHEY, CDR2 SVGAGI, per germline. The CDR3 sequence is 15 residues long. The CDR3 DNA reads as TGTGCCAGCAGGGCGGGACCTGCAACTAATGAAAAACTGTTTTTT. Its protein product is CASRAGPATNEKLFF.

The gene calls are TRBV5-8 and TRBJ2-3; 9 bases are a match to TRBD2. Germline assignment: CDR1 SGHTS and CDR2 YDEGEE. The ends lost 7 bases at V and 5 bases at J; junction bases unmatched: 8. This CDR3 has 14 residues. This CDR3 is CASHGGGAGDTQYF. CDR3 in DNA: TGTGCCAGCCATGGCGGGGGGGCTGGAGATACGCAGTATTTT. Using reference TRBV5-8 and TRBJ2-3 for the parts outside the CDR3, the full variable domain is EAGVTQSPTHLIKTRGQQATLRCSPISGHTSVYWYQQALGLGLQFLLWYDEGEERNRGNFPPRFSGRQFPNYSSELNVNALELEDSALYLCASHGGGAGDTQYFGPGTRLTVL.

The chain is built from TRBV24-1 and TRBJ2-5; D ambiguous. Germline V gene data show CDR1 as KGHDR and CDR2 as SFDVKD. V dropped 4 bases and J dropped 4 bases, with 12 bases sitting between them. This CDR3 is 14 amino acids long. This CDR3 is CATSDRGRAETQYF. The DNA of the CDR3 is TGTGCCACCAGTGACCGAGGCCGCGCAGAGACCCAGTACTTC.

The chain links TRBV12-5 to TRBJ1-1; D gene uncertain. CDR1 is LGHNT and CDR2 is FRNRAP in the germline V gene. The CDR3 loop spans 14 amino acids. Between the trimmed V and J ends, which lost 4 bases and 1 base, there was a span of 10 bases. DNA of the CDR3: TGTGCTAGTGGTTCCTTGGGAGCGAACACTGAAGCTTTCTTT. Translation: CASGSLGANTEAFF.

The CDR3 DNA is TGTGCCAGCAGCTTAAGCGGCTACACAGATACGCAGTATTTT. It codes for CASSLSGYTDTQYF. The chain couples TRBV7-3 to TRBJ2-3; D uncertain. The CDR3 covers 14 residues. V was shortened by 1 base and J by 2 bases, with 7 bases between the two germline ends. Germline V lookup: CDR1 SGHTA, CDR2 FQGTGA.

The chain carries TRBV2 and TRBJ2-5; 7 bases agree with TRBD2. CDR1 and CDR2 (germline): SNHLY, FYNNEI. The CDR3 consists of 14 residues. Trimming cost V 7 bases and J 7 bases; bases outside gene matches: 12. The CDR3 loop is CASKGDSGVPTQYF. The CDR3 DNA is TGTGCCAGCAAAGGTGACAGCGGGGTGCCGACCCAGTACTTC.

This rearrangement joins TRBV7-8 to TRBJ2-7; 10 bases map to TRBD1. This CDR3 is 14 amino acids long. Germline V gene lookup returns CDR1 SGHVS and CDR2 FQNEAQ. J lost 7 bases, V lost 3 bases, and 6 bases had no gene match. The CDR3 DNA is TGTGCCAGCAGCTTCGGGGGACAGGGGTATGAGCAGTACTTC. It translates to CASSFGGQGYEQYF.

The V and J genes are TRBV3-1 (or the pseudogene TRBV3-2) and TRBJ2-3; no clear D. Germline CDR1 and CDR2: LGHDT and YNNKEL (reference sequence). The CDR3 length is 12 residues. V lost 4 bases to trimming and J lost 4 bases, with 6 bases between them. Here the CDR3 reads CASSLSPDTQYF. The CDR3 bases are TGTGCCAGCAGCCTGAGCCCAGATACGCAGTATTTT.

The CDR3 reads CASSSKNGDGYTF. In DNA form, the CDR3 reads TGTGCCAGCAGCTCTAAGAACGGGGATGGCTACACCTTC. J is TRBJ1-2 and V is TRBV7-2; D is uncertain. The V gene lost 4 bases and the J gene lost 6 bases, with 12 bases spanning the gap. Per germline, CDR1 SGHTA and CDR2 FQGNSA. This CDR3 region has 13 residues.

The V and J genes are TRBV9 and TRBJ2-3, with 7 bases aligning to TRBD2. CDR3 length equals 13 residues. Germline V gene sequence: CDR1 SGDLS, CDR2 YYNGEE. V was pared by 6 bases and J by 1 base, with 2 bases of the junction left unmatched. In DNA form, the CDR3 reads TGTGCCAGCACTGCGGGGGGCACAGATACGCAGTATTTT. Translating it yields CASTAGGTDTQYF.

The chain joins TRBV6-5 to TRBJ1-1; 8 bases match TRBD1. Germline lookup yields CDR1 MNHEY and CDR2 SVGAGI. This CDR3 comprises 11 residues. The ends lost 7 bases at V and 5 bases at J; junction bases unmatched: 0. CDR3 residues: CASNRGTEAFF. The CDR3 DNA follows: TGTGCCAGCAACAGGGGGACTGAAGCTTTCTTT.